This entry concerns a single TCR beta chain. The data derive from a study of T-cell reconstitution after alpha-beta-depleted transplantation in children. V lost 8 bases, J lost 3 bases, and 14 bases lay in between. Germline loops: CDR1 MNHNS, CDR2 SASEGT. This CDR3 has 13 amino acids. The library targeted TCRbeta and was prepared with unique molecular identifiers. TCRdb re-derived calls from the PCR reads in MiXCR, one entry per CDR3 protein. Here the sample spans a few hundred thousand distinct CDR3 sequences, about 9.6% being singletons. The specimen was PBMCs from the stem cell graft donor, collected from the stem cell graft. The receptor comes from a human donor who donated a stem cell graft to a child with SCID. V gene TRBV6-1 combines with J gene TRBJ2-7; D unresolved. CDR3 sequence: CASGRGSLYEQYF. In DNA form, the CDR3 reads TGTGCCAGCGGCCGCGGCAGCCTCTACGAGCAGTACTTC.